This record looks at one T cell receptor (beta chain) sequence and its context. Clones were read by immunoSEQ multiplex PCR, and TCRdb kept only the in-frame ones, dropping some. The sample carries about 220,000 clones, 65% to 90% recorded once. Trimming took off 0 bases at V and 3 bases at J, with 6 bases between the two ends. The CDR3 has 13 residues. The germline gives CDR1 SGHRS, CDR2 YFSETQ. These data originate in a study of blood T cell repertoires in COVID-19. The genes are TRBV5-1 and TRBJ1-2, with D unresolved. Sequencing was done on a sample of peripheral blood. This TCR came from a man aged 50 to 60 with active or convalescent COVID-19. The CDR3 region is CASSLDSHYGYTF. Written as DNA, the CDR3 is TGCGCCAGCAGCTTGGACAGTCACTATGGCTACACCTTC.